The clone carrying this T cell receptor (beta chain) was recorded many times. Its antigen remains unknown. This sample stems from a study of response to subunit inactivated influenza vaccine. Whole-study results and caveats: The authors offered the suggestion that each seasonal influenza vaccination recruits few new T cells.

TCRdb reprocessed the RT-PCR reads via MiXCR and lists one record per CDR3 protein. The data show a few hundred thousand distinct CDR3 sequences, 6.5% to 8% seen once. The CDR3 consists of 14 residues. The ends were cut back, 7 bases at V and 1 base at J, with 13 bases in the middle. CDR1 is MNHNS, CDR2 SASEGT, per germline. Sample: PBMCs from blood, taken 23 to 25 months after vaccination. The receptor comes from a man aged 45 to 70 who received an inactivated influenza vaccine. The genes are TRBV6-1 and TRBJ1-1; D gene unclear. This CDR3 is CASTPDGTNTEAFF. CDR3 DNA sequence: TGTGCCAGCACTCCCGACGGAACGAACACTGAAGCTTTCTTT.